This T cell receptor beta chain was captured by sequencing in a study of blood T cell repertoires in COVID-19. Looking at the study overall: Acute and convalescent COVID-19 samples came from the United States, Italy and Spain. T cells, B-cell-depleted T cells, or PBMCs supplied cDNA or gDNA.

Donors were grouped by their self-reported clinical history. Libraries were prepared by immunoSEQ multiplex PCR; TCRdb keeps only in-frame clonotypes and omits some of them. The data show some 300,000 clones, 89% seen once. Trimming removed 3 bases at V and 5 bases at J, with 14 bases between. The CDR3 contains 16 residues. Germline V gene sequence: CDR1 KGHSH, CDR2 LQKENI. Sequenced sample: PBMCs or T cells enriched from blood (not recorded which). The rearrangement links TRBV18 to TRBJ1-6; a possible D gene is TRBD1 (5 bases). The clonotype comes from a woman aged 40 to 50 who had recovered from COVID-19. The CDR3 spells CASSPTAGRDNSPLHF. The CDR3, as DNA: TGTGCCAGCTCACCCACCGCGGGGCGGGATAATTCACCCCTCCACTTT.